This record looks at one TCR beta chain sequence and its context. The study pooled second doses at about 4 or about 12 weeks. This sample was taken from a study of T cell responses to AZD1222 COVID-19 vaccine. The germline gives CDR1 LGHDT, CDR2 YNNKEL (reference sequence). The CDR3 loop spans 14 amino acids. V lost 1 base, J lost 2 bases, and 9 bases lay in between. Assay used: immunoSEQ multiplex PCR; TCRdb lists only in-frame clones, some missing. This table holds about 120,000 clones, 93% found once. The clonotype was recovered from an adult who received the AZD1222 COVID-19 vaccine. The chain links TRBV3-1 (or the pseudogene TRBV3-2) to TRBJ2-7; D ambiguous. The sequenced sample was peripheral blood, obtained 28 days after the second AZD1222 dose. CDR3 protein: CASSQGTQAYEQYF. The CDR3 coding sequence is TGTGCCAGCAGCCAAGGTACACAAGCCTACGAGCAGTACTTC.